This T cell receptor beta chain originates from a study of cytomegalovirus exposure and HLA in healthy donors. Findings and caveats of the study: In a later analysis, common viral pathogens appeared linked to several of the most significant clusters. The study carried out a later analysis of TCR beta sequences. It associated roughly 17,000 of them with specific HLA alleles at a false discovery rate of 0.05. Most subjects had HLA-A and HLA-B alleles reportedly predicted accurately by TCR beta sequences.

PCR primers comprised 60 Vbeta and 13 Jbeta primers. Assay: immunoSEQ multiplex PCR; the TCRdb copy retains only in-frame clones and omits some. The data show about 70,000 clones, roughly 88% seen once. J was trimmed by 9 bases and V by 6 bases; bases with no gene match: 11. CDR1 and CDR2 from the germline V gene are MDHEN and SYDVKM. The CDR3 extends over 13 amino acids. A remark on this clone: Its antigen remains unidentified.

The sequenced sample consisted of PBMCs. The V and J genes are TRBV28 and TRBJ2-7; TRBD1 agrees at 7 bases. The source of this sequence is a woman in her thirties in good health and CMV-seronegative. This CDR3 reads CASRPPRTGSQYF. The CDR3 DNA is TGTGCCAGCAGGCCCCCCCGGACAGGATCGCAGTACTTC.